The 4 T cell receptor beta chains below all came from one sample that was sequenced in a study of T cells in Graves' hyperthyroidism and ophthalmopathy. RNA transcripts were the template for amplifying TCR beta CDR3 regions. When the TCR CDR3 underwent first-round RT-PCR, the HTBI primer set was used. TCRdb used MiXCR to reprocess the multiplex PCR reads, holding one entry per CDR3 protein. The table has a few hundred thousand distinct CDR3 sequences, just over 45% seen once. The specimen was peripheral blood or thyroid tissue (not recorded which). The receptors come from an adult woman with Graves' disease, either hyperthyroidism or ophthalmopathy (not recorded which).

This clonotype appeared a few times. V is TRBV10-3 and J is TRBJ1-5, with D unresolved. V lost 0 bases to trimming and J lost 0 bases, with 9 bases between them. CDR3 length equals 16 residues. Germline V lookup: CDR1 ENHRY, CDR2 SYGVKD. This chain's CDR3 is CAISESGQISNQPQHF. The CDR3, as DNA: TGTGCCATCAGTGAGTCAGGGCAGATTAGCAATCAGCCCCAGCATTTT.

The chain combines TRBV5-1 with TRBJ1-1; maybe TRBD1 (6 bases). CDR1 is SGHRS, CDR2 YFSETQ, per germline. CDR3 length: 16 amino acids. The V gene lost 0 bases and the J gene lost 0 bases, with 12 bases spanning the gap. CDR3 nucleotide sequence: TGCGCCAGCAGCTTGGTGTCAGGGGTAATGAACACTGAAGCTTTCTTT. Translating it yields CASSLVSGVMNTEAFF.

This clonotype was counted at least ten times. The chain links TRBV12-3 or TRBV12-4 to TRBJ1-1; possible D gene TRBD1, 5 bases. V lost 2 bases and J lost 10, with 8 bases in between. CDR3 length: 11 residues. The DNA for the CDR3 is TGTGCCAGCAGTTTAAAAGGGACAGCTTTCTTT. This translates into CASSLKGTAFF.

This clonotype was counted many times. The V gene is TRBV5-6, the J gene TRBJ2-7, with D perhaps given as TRBD1 or TRBD2 (5 bases each). The germline V and J ends were trimmed by 1 base and 2 bases, with 13 bases remaining between them. CDR1 is SGHDT, CDR2 YYEEEE, per germline. The CDR3 loop spans 15 amino acids. The CDR3 is CASSLLTGPTYEQYF. The CDR3 DNA reads as TGTGCCAGCAGCTTGTTGACGGGACCGACCTACGAGCAGTACTTC.